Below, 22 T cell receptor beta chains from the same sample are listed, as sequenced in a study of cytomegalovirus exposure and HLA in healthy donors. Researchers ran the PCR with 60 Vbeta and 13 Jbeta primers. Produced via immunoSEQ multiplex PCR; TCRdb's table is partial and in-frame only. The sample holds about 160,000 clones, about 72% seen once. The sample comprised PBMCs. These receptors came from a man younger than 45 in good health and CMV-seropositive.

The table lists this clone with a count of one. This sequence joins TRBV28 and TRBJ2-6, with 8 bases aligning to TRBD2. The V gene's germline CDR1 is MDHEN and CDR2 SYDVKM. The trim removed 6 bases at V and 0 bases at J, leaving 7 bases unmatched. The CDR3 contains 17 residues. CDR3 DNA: TGTGCCAGCAGCCGTAGCGGGGCCCACTCTGGGGCCAACGTCCTGACTTTC. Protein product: CASSRSGAHSGANVLTF.

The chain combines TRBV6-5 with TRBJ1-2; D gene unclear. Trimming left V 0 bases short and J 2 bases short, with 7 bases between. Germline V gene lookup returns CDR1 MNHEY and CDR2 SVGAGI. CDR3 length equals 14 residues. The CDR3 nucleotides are TGTGCCAGCAGTTACTCGGCGGAGAACTATGGCTACACCTTC. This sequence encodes CASSYSAENYGYTF.

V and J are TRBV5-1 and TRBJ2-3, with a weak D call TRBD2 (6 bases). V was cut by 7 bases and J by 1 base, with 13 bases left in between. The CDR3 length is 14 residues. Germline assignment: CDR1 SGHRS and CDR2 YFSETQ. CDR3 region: CASSIWGGTDTQYF. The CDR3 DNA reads TGCGCCAGCTCGATTTGGGGGGGCACAGATACGCAGTATTTT.

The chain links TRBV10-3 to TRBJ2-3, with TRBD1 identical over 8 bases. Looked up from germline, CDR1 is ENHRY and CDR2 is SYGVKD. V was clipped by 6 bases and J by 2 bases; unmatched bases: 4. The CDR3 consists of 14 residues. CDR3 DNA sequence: TGTGCCATCAGAGCAGGGGGCCCCACAGATACGCAGTATTTT. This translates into CAIRAGGPTDTQYF.

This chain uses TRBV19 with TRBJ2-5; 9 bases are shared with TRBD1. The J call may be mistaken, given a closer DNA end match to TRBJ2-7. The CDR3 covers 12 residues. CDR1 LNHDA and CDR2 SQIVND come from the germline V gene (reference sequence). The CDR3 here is CASSVGQGEQYF. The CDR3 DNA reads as TGTGCCAGTAGTGTGGGACAGGGCGAGCAGTACTTC.

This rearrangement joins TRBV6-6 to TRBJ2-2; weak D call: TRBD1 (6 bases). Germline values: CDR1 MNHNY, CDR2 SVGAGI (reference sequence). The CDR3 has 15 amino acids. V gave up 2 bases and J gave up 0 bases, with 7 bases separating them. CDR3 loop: CASSYRTANTGELFF. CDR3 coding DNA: TGTGCCAGCAGTTACCGGACAGCGAACACCGGGGAGCTGTTTTTT.

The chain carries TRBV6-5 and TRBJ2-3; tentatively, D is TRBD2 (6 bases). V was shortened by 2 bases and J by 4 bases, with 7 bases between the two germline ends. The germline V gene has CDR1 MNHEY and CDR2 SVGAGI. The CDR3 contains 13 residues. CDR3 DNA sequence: TGTGCCAGCAGTTACGGGAGGTCAGATACGCAGTATTTT. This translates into CASSYGRSDTQYF.

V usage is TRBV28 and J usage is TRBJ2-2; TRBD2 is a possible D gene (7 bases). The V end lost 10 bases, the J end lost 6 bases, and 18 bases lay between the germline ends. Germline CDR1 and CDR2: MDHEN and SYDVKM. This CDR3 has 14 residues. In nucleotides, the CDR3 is TGTGCCACCGCGGGGGCTCCTGACGCCGGGGAGCTGTTTTTT. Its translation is CATAGAPDAGELFF.

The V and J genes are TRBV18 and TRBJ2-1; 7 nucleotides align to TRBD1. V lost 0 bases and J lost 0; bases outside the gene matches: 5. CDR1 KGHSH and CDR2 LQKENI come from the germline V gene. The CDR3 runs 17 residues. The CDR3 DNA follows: TGTGCCAGCTCACCACCGGACAGGTTGAGCTCCTACAATGAGCAGTTCTTC. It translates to CASSPPDRLSSYNEQFF.

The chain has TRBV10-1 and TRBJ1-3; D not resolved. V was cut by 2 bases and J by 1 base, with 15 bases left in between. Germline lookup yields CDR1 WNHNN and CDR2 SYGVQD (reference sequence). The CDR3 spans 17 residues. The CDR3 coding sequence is TGCGCCAGCAGTGAGCAGTCCCCAGGATCATCTGGAAACACCATATATTTT. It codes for CASSEQSPGSSGNTIYF.

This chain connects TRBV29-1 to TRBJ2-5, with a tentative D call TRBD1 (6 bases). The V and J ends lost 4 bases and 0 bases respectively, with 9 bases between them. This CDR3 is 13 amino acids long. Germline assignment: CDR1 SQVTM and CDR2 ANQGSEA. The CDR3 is CSVGQVHQETQYF. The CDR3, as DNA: TGCAGCGTTGGACAGGTCCACCAAGAGACCCAGTACTTC.

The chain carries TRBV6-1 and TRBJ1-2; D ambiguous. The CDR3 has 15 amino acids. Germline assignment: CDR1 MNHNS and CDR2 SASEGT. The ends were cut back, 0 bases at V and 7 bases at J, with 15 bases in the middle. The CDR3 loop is CASSEAGLTIGGYTF. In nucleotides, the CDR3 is TGTGCCAGCAGTGAAGCGGGCTTGACTATTGGTGGCTACACCTTC.

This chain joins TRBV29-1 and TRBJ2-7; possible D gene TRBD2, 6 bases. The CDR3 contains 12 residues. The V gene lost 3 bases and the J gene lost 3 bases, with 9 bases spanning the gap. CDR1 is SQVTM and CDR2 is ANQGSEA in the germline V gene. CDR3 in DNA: TGCAGCGTTGATGGGGGGATCTACGAGCAGTACTTC. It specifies CSVDGGIYEQYF.

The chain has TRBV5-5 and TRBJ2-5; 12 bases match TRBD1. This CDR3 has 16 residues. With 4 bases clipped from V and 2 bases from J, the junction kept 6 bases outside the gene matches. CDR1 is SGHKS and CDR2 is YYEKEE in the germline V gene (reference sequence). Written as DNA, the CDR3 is TGTGCCAGCAGCGAGGGACAGGGGGCGCTGCAAGAGACCCAGTACTTC. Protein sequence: CASSEGQGALQETQYF.

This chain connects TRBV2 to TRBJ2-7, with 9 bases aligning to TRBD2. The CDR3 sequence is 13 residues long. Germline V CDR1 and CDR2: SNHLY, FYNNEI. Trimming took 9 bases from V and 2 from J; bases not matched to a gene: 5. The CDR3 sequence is CASLGGGAYEQYF. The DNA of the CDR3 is TGTGCCAGTCTCGGCGGGGGGGCCTACGAGCAGTACTTC.

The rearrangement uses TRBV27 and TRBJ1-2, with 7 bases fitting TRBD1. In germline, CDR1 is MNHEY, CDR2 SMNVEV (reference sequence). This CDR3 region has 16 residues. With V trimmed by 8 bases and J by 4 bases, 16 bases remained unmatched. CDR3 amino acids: CASFHRPTGSPYGYTF. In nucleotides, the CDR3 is TGTGCCAGCTTCCACCGCCCGACAGGGTCTCCCTATGGCTACACCTTC.

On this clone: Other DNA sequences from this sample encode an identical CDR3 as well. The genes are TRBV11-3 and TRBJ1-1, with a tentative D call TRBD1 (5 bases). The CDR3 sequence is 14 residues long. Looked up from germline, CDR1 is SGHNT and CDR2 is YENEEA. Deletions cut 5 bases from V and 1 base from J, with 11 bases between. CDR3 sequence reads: CASSPRGWNTEAFF. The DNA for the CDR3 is TGTGCCAGCAGCCCAAGGGGATGGAACACTGAAGCTTTCTTT.

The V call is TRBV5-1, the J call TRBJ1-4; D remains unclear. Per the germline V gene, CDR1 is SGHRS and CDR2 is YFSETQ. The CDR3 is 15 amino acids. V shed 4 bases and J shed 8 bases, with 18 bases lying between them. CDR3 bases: TGCGCCAGCAGCGGGGAAGGTTCGGGGTCGGAAAAACTGTTTTTT. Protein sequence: CASSGEGSGSEKLFF.

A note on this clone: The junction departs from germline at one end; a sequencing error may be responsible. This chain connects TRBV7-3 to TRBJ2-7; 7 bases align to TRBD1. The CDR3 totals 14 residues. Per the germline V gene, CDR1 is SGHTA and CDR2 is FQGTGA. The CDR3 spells CASSDDRESSEQYF. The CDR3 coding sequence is TGTGCCAGCAGCGATGACAGGGAGTCCTCCGAGCAGTACTTC. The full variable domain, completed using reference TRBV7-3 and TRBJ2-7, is GAGVSQTPSNKVTEKGKYVELRCDPISGHTALYWYRQSLGQGPEFLIYFQGTGAADDSGLPNDRFFAVRPEGSVSTLKIQRTERGDSAVYLCASSDDRESSEQYFGPGTRLTVT.

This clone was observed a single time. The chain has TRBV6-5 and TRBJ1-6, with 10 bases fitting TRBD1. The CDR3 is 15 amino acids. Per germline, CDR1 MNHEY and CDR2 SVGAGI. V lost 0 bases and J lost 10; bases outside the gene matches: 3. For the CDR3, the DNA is TGTGCCAGCAGTTACTCGGGACAGGGGTCATCACCCCTCCACTTT. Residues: CASSYSGQGSSPLHF.

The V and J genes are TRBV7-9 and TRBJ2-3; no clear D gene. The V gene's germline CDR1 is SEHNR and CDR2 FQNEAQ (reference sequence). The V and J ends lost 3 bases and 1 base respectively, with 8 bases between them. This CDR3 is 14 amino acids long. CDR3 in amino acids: CASSFGQGTDTQYF. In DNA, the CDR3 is TGTGCCAGCAGCTTTGGGCAAGGCACAGATACGCAGTATTTT.

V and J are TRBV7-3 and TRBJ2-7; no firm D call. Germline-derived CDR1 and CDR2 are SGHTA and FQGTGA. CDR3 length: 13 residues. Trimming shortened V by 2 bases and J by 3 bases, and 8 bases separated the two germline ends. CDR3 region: CASSLVPYYEQYF. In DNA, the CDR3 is TGTGCCAGCAGCTTAGTCCCCTACTACGAGCAGTACTTC. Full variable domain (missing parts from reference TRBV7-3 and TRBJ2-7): GAGVSQTPSNKVTEKGKYVELRCDPISGHTALYWYRQSLGQGPEFLIYFQGTGAADDSGLPNDRFFAVRPEGSVSTLKIQRTERGDSAVYLCASSLVPYYEQYFGPGTRLTVT.